Presented here are 14 T cell receptor beta chains from one specimen sequenced in a study of read filtering for tumor transcriptome and immune sequencing. This library used roughly 400 ng RNA and molecular barcoded adaptors spanning alpha/delta and beta/gamma chains. From the reads, TCRdb called clonotypes with MiXCR, one entry per CDR3 protein. The sample carries 75,000 to 95,000 distinct CDR3 sequences, 12% recorded once. The sample taken for sequencing was a population of CD138-negative cells sorted from bone marrow. Receptors originate from a donor aged 40 or over with multiple myeloma.

This clonotype was seen only a few times. A much larger clone sits a single nucleotide away, making a read error possible. The chain couples TRBV2 to TRBJ2-7; 7 bases line up with TRBD2. The V gene's germline CDR1 is SNHLY and CDR2 FYNNEI. The CDR3 extends over 12 amino acids. CDR3 DNA: TGTGCCAGCAGTGGGAGCGGGGCCGAGCTGTACTTC. As protein: CASSGSGAELYF. The full variable domain, rest sourced from reference TRBV2 and TRBJ2-7, is EPEVTQTPSHQVTQMGQEVILRCVPISNHLYFYWYRQILGQKVEFLVSFYNNEISEKSEIFDDQFSVERPDGSNFTLKIRSTKLEDSAMYFCASSGSGAELYFGPGTRLTVT.

In DNA form, the CDR3 reads TGCAGCGTTGAACAGCGGGAGGGGTACAATGAGCAGTTCTTC. Translated: CSVEQREGYNEQFF. The chain joins TRBV29-1 to TRBJ2-1; 10 bases agree with TRBD2. Germline V lookup: CDR1 SQVTM, CDR2 ANQGSEA. J lost 4 bases, V lost 2 bases, and 2 bases had no gene match. The CDR3 contains 14 residues.

This clonotype was recorded at least ten times. The rearrangement links TRBV20-1 to TRBJ1-1; no clear D gene. Germline lookup yields CDR1 DFQATT and CDR2 SNEGSKA (reference sequence). The CDR3 consists of 11 residues. Deletions cut 3 bases from V and 3 bases from J, with 5 bases between. The CDR3 DNA reads as TGCAGTGCTAGGATAGACACTGAAGCTTTCTTT. This encodes CSARIDTEAFF.

In its sample, this clonotype was seen many times. The rearrangement joins TRBV11-2 to TRBJ2-1; D may be TRBD2 (5 bases). Germline V CDR1 and CDR2: SGHAT, FQNNGV. Between the trimmed V and J ends, which lost 1 base and 10 bases, there was a span of 11 bases. The length of the CDR3 is 13 residues. The CDR3 loop reads CASSLVIAGEQFF. CDR3 DNA: TGTGCCAGCAGCTTAGTGATTGCGGGCGAGCAGTTCTTC.

This clonotype was seen repeatedly, ten times or more. The chain carries TRBV9 and TRBJ1-1, with 7 bases lining up with TRBD1. There are 14 residues in the CDR3. From germline, CDR1 is SGDLS and CDR2 YYNGEE. V lost 4 bases, J lost 7 bases, and 10 bases stayed unmatched. CDR3 sequence (DNA): TGTGCCAGCAGCCCCAACAGGGGTTACGGTGAAGCTTTCTTT. Amino acids: CASSPNRGYGEAFF.

This clonotype has ten or more counts. This chain uses TRBV12-3 or TRBV12-4 with TRBJ2-2; no firm D call. The CDR3 has 12 residues. V was trimmed by 4 bases and J by 10 bases, leaving 10 bases between them. The CDR3 coding sequence is TGTGCCAGCAGTTCCCAACGGAAGGAGCTGTTTTTT. It specifies CASSSQRKELFF.

A few counts support this clonotype. It may be a read error: a sequence one base away is much more abundant. This rearrangement joins TRBV5-6 to TRBJ2-1; D call uncertain. V lost 5 bases and J 0 bases, leaving 15 bases between the germline ends. Per the germline V gene, CDR1 is SGHDT and CDR2 is YYEEEE. This CDR3 has 16 amino acids. The chain's CDR3 is CASRQLGRSSYNEQFF. As DNA, the CDR3 is TGTGCCAGCAGGCAGCTGGGCAGGAGCTCCTACAATGAGCAGTTCTTC.

On this clonotype itself: A much larger clone differs from this one at a single base, so this may be a read error. The chain has TRBV20-1 and TRBJ1-4; no firm D call. The CDR3 loop spans 14 amino acids. From germline, CDR1 is DFQATT and CDR2 SNEGSKA (reference sequence). V was trimmed by 4 bases and J by 3 bases, leaving 12 bases between them. Here the CDR3 reads CSAITPRANEKLFF. The CDR3 coding sequence is TGCAGTGCTATCACTCCGCGAGCTAATGAAAAACTGTTTTTT.

This sequence joins TRBV20-1 and TRBJ2-3; 9 bases map to TRBD2. V lost 3 bases, J lost 6 bases, and 7 bases stayed unmatched. The CDR3 contains 14 residues. Germline lookup yields CDR1 DFQATT and CDR2 SNEGSKA (reference sequence). CDR3: CSARVSGSGDTQYF. DNA of the CDR3: TGCAGTGCTAGGGTTAGCGGGAGTGGGGATACGCAGTATTTT.

J is TRBJ2-7 and V is TRBV5-1; D might be TRBD2 (5 bases). Trimming left V 5 bases short and J 0 bases short, with 6 bases between. CDR1 is SGHRS, CDR2 YFSETQ, per germline. The CDR3 spans 12 residues. CDR3 in DNA: TGCGCCAGCAGACTAGACTCCTACGAGCAGTACTTC. This translates into CASRLDSYEQYF.

This clonotype was seen repeatedly, ten times or more. The J gene is TRBJ2-1, the V gene TRBV5-1; D gene unclear. The length of the CDR3 is 12 residues. V was pared by 6 bases and J by 9 bases, with 13 bases between. Germline V gene sequence: CDR1 SGHRS, CDR2 YFSETQ. Here the CDR3 DNA reads TGCGCCAGCACCCTTGACTGGGGTGAGCAGTTCTTC. It codes for CASTLDWGEQFF.

This clonotype was detected ten times or more. V usage is TRBV5-1 and J usage is TRBJ2-6; unclear D gene. Looked up from germline, CDR1 is SGHRS and CDR2 is YFSETQ. CDR3 length: 16 amino acids. V lost 0 bases and J 1 base, leaving 8 bases between the germline ends. The chain's CDR3 is CASSLAYGSGANVLTF. In nucleotides, the CDR3 is TGCGCCAGCAGCTTGGCTTACGGTTCTGGGGCCAACGTCCTGACTTTC. Together with reference TRBV5-1 and TRBJ2-6, the CDR3 gives the full variable domain: KAGVTQTPRYLIKTRGQQVTLSCSPISGHRSVSWYQQTPGQGLQFLFEYFSETQRNKGNFPGRFSGRQFSNSRSEMNVSTLELGDSALYLCASSLAYGSGANVLTFGAGSRLTVL.

This clonotype was observed at least ten times. The rearrangement links TRBV20-1 to TRBJ2-1; 10 nucleotides line up with TRBD2. Per germline, CDR1 DFQATT and CDR2 SNEGSKA (reference sequence). The CDR3 consists of 15 residues. V lost 3 bases and J lost 4; bases outside the gene matches: 6. The CDR3 reads CSASRSSGSYNEQFF. DNA for the CDR3: TGCAGTGCTAGTAGATCTAGCGGGAGTTACAATGAGCAGTTCTTC.

This clonotype was counted between two and nine times. The chain uses TRBV7-9 and TRBJ2-1; D is uncertain. Trimming cost V 1 base and J 13 bases, with 8 bases left between them. The CDR3 contains 11 residues. In germline, CDR1 is SEHNR, CDR2 FQNEAQ (reference sequence). The CDR3 loop reads CASSLEGPQFF. CDR3 nucleotide sequence: TGTGCCAGCAGCTTAGAAGGTCCCCAGTTCTTC.